This TCR beta chain was captured in a study of cytomegalovirus exposure and HLA in healthy donors. Study-level findings and limits: The authors later found TCR association rates varying by HLA locus, with DRB1 most and HLA-C fewest. Later analysis identified a missense DCLRE1C variant that was linked to TCR beta V- and J-gene trimming. Some TCR beta chains (roughly 160 of them) were listed as cytomegalovirus-associated.

With respect to this clone: Its specificity is not known.

The PCR contained 60 Vbeta and 13 Jbeta primers. Produced via immunoSEQ multiplex PCR; TCRdb's table is partial and in-frame only. The table shows roughly 160,000 clones, with 80% to 90% occurring only once. V was pared by 7 bases and J by 7 bases, with 12 bases of the junction left unmatched. Per the germline V gene, CDR1 is LGHNA and CDR2 is YNFKEQ. The length of the CDR3 is 15 residues. Material: PBMCs. The chain is built from TRBV4-2 and TRBJ2-1, with 8 bases lining up with TRBD2. The clonotype comes from a man aged 50-59 years in good health and CMV-seropositive. CDR3 in DNA: TGTGCCAGCAAACTAAGCGGGAGTTTAAGGAATGAGCAGTTCTTC. Amino acids: CASKLSGSLRNEQFF.